This T cell receptor (beta chain) was retrieved from a study of regulatory T cells in long-lasting Graves disease. Whole-study context: Newly diagnosed Graves' patients had taken antithyroid drugs under 3 months.

Time point in this sample: newly diagnosed GD, antithyroid drugs for less than 3 months. Making the TCR library involved RNA that had been extracted from PBMCs. Trimming took 2 bases from V and 0 from J, leaving 26 bases between them. This CDR3 contains 21 residues. The germline CDR1 and CDR2 sequences are GTSNPN and SVGIG (reference sequence). For TCR beta, libraries came from iRepertoire HTBI primers and Arm-PCR of CDR3 regions. TCRdb independently ran MiXCR on the multiplex PCR reads; one entry per CDR3 protein. The table has 200,000 to 250,000 distinct CDR3 sequences, 20% to 25% seen once. Concerning this clonotype: Its antigen is unknown.

Findings of the study overall: Persistent Graves' patients possessed reduced TCR diversity relative to recently diagnosed ones. Persistent disease preferred TRBV28, TRBJ1-2 and TRBJ2-5; new disease, TRBV20-1 and TRBJ2-1. Limited samples may have lowered accuracy.

The rearrangement uses TRBV30 and TRBJ2-6; the D gene is possibly TRBD2 (6 bases). Sample: peripheral blood mononuclear cells (PBMCs), taken at new diagnosis, from a patient treated with antithyroid drugs. The sequence came from a female donor with Graves disease. The CDR3 loop reads CAWSTRWGWTEGSSGANVLTF. DNA of the CDR3: TGTGCCTGGAGTACCCGGTGGGGGTGGACGGAGGGAAGCTCTGGGGCCAACGTCCTGACTTTC.